The next 29 T cell receptor beta chains were all read from a single sample in a study of beta chain features in type 1 diabetes. As every portion of the isolated RNA was reverse transcribed, the sequencing read expressed TCRB transcripts. Sequencing used immunoSEQ multiplex PCR; TCRdb keeps in-frame clones, though not all of them. The sample holds 900,000 or so clones, 15% to 20% seen once. Sequenced input: naive CD4+ T cells from blood. Source of these receptors: a woman younger than 35 in good health.

In the case of this clone: Within the sample, other DNA sequences also encode this same CDR3. This chain uses TRBV29-1 with TRBJ1-1, with D possibly matching TRBD1 (5 bases). Germline-derived CDR1 and CDR2 are SQVTM and ANQGSEA. The CDR3 totals 13 residues. V was cut by 3 bases and J by 1 base, with 9 bases left in between. The CDR3 nucleotides read TGCAGCGTTGAGGGGCAGGAGAACACTGAAGCTTTCTTT. It encodes CSVEGQENTEAFF. Combining the CDR3 with reference TRBV29-1 and TRBJ1-1 gives the whole variable domain SAVISQKPSRDICQRGTSLTIQCQVDSQVTMMFWYRQQPGQSLTLIATANQGSEATYESGFVIDKFPISRPNLTFSTLTVSNMSPEDSSIYLCSVEGQENTEAFFGQGTRLTVV.

This clone turned up a few times. V is TRBV10-2 and J is TRBJ1-1, with D unresolved. In germline, CDR1 is WSHSY, CDR2 SAAADI. The CDR3 loop spans 12 amino acids. The V gene lost 10 bases and the J gene lost 1 base, with 10 bases spanning the gap. The CDR3, as DNA: TGCGCCACCCGCGCAGGGAACACTGAAGCTTTCTTT. Its protein is CATRAGNTEAFF.

This clone has more than one count but fewer than ten. V gene TRBV5-1 combines with J gene TRBJ2-1; D gene uncertain. The germline V gene has CDR1 SGHRS and CDR2 YFSETQ. The CDR3 is made up of 16 amino acids. Trimming pared 4 bases from V and 5 bases from J, leaving 19 bases between. The CDR3 nucleotides are TGCGCCAGCAGCAAGGAACGCGGCCTCGGACACAATGAGCAGTTCTTC. The encoded protein is CASSKERGLGHNEQFF.

In its sample, this clone was seen a few times. This chain connects TRBV6-5 to TRBJ2-2; 7 bases agree with TRBD2. Germline CDR1 reads MNHEY; CDR2 reads SVGAGI. This CDR3 region has 15 residues. The V gene end was trimmed by 6 bases and the J gene end by 0 bases; junction bases not matched to a gene: 4. CDR3 protein: CASRSTSANTGELFF. The CDR3 DNA is TGTGCCAGCAGATCCACTAGCGCGAACACCGGGGAGCTGTTTTTT.

This chain uses TRBV11-2 with TRBJ2-5; weak D call: TRBD2 (6 bases). With 3 bases removed from V and 6 bases from J, the gap between germline ends came to 20 bases. The CDR3 runs 16 residues. The germline V gene encodes CDR1 SGHAT and CDR2 FQNNGV. CDR3 bases: TGTGCCAGCAGCTTTGCTGCGACTAGGGTCGTGCAGACCCAGTACTTC. Amino acid sequence: CASSFAATRVVQTQYF.

This clone has more than one count but fewer than ten. The chain is built from TRBV5-4 and TRBJ2-2; 7 nucleotides line up with TRBD1. The CDR3 consists of 15 residues. Trimming took 4 bases from V and 7 from J; bases not matched to a gene: 10. Germline V gene lookup returns CDR1 SGHNT and CDR2 YYREEE (reference sequence). CDR3 loop: CASSLLRQGDGELFF. In DNA, the CDR3 is TGTGCCAGCAGCCTGTTGAGACAGGGAGACGGGGAGCTGTTTTTT.

The chain recombines TRBV5-1 with TRBJ2-5; possible D gene TRBD1, 5 bases. Germline V CDR1 and CDR2: SGHRS, YFSETQ. This CDR3 has 13 amino acids. V lost 4 bases and J 0 bases, leaving 7 bases between the germline ends. The CDR3 DNA follows: TGCGCCAGCAGCCAGACAGACCAAGAGACCCAGTACTTC. It yields the protein CASSQTDQETQYF.

The CDR3 DNA reads TGTGCCAGCAGCCAGGGGGGGAGAGGAAATGAGCAGTTCTTC. This codes for CASSQGGRGNEQFF. The rearrangement links TRBV7-9 to TRBJ2-1; D possibly uses TRBD1 or TRBD2 (7 bases each). Germline-derived CDR1 and CDR2 are SEHNR and FQNEAQ (reference sequence). V was trimmed by 5 bases and J by 7 bases, leaving 15 bases between them. The CDR3 is 14 residues long.

The J gene is TRBJ1-1, the V gene TRBV4-3; no definite D call. The CDR3 extends over 13 amino acids. Trimming shortened V by 2 bases and J by 1 base, and 5 bases separated the two germline ends. CDR1 and CDR2 (germline): LGHNA, YSLEER. For the CDR3, the DNA is TGCGCCAGCAGCCAATCTAGGAACACTGAAGCTTTCTTT. Protein sequence: CASSQSRNTEAFF.

A few counts support this clone. V gene TRBV5-1 combines with J gene TRBJ1-2; 7 nucleotides line up with TRBD1. Trimming removed 4 bases from V and 8 bases from J; junction bases left unmatched: 8. The V gene's germline CDR1 is SGHRS and CDR2 YFSETQ. The CDR3 covers 13 residues. The CDR3 here is CASSLGQAFGYTF. CDR3 coding DNA: TGCGCCAGCAGCCTCGGACAGGCCTTCGGCTACACCTTC.

This chain joins TRBV7-9 and TRBJ2-5; TRBD2 matches 7 bases. The J call may be wrong; the DNA end is better matched by TRBJ2-7. CDR1 is SEHNR and CDR2 is FQNEAQ in the germline V gene (reference sequence). The CDR3 covers 15 residues. The chain's CDR3 is CASSLGGTISYEQYF. DNA for the CDR3: TGTGCCAGCAGCTTGGGGGGGACTATATCCTACGAGCAGTACTTC.

The chain joins TRBV5-1 to TRBJ2-5; 7 bases match TRBD2. The germline V gene encodes CDR1 SGHRS and CDR2 YFSETQ. The V gene end was trimmed by 5 bases and the J gene end by 5 bases; junction bases not matched to a gene: 15. The CDR3 contains 16 residues. The CDR3 nucleotides read TGCGCCAGCAGGGCCGGGTTAGCGGGCCAAGGGGAGACCCAGTACTTC. Translating it yields CASRAGLAGQGETQYF.

The chain recombines TRBV11-2 with TRBJ2-5; D could derive from TRBD1 or TRBD2 (6 bases each). The CDR3 consists of 13 residues. V was cut by 5 bases and J by 4 bases, with 11 bases left in between. The germline gives CDR1 SGHAT, CDR2 FQNNGV. In DNA form, the CDR3 reads TGTGCCAGCAGCGGAGGGGGTGGAGAGACCCAGTACTTC. Amino acid sequence: CASSGGGGETQYF.

This chain links TRBV20-1 with TRBJ2-5, with D possibly matching TRBD2 (5 bases). V lost 7 bases, J lost 14 bases, and 20 bases lay in between. CDR3 length: 11 amino acids. Germline CDR1 DFQATT, CDR2 SNEGSKA (reference sequence). The CDR3 region has the DNA TGCAGTGTCCCTTCGATCGGCGGGTTCTACTTC. This codes for CSVPSIGGFYF.

The V and J genes are TRBV7-2 and TRBJ2-4, with 10 bases identical to TRBD2. This CDR3 comprises 14 residues. Germline lookup yields CDR1 SGHTA and CDR2 FQGNSA. Unmatched junction bases numbered 6, after V lost 4 bases and J lost 9 bases. The CDR3 is CASSSAGGPIIQYF. CDR3 nucleotide sequence: TGTGCCAGCAGCTCAGCGGGAGGGCCGATCATTCAGTACTTC.

In nucleotides, the CDR3 is TGTGCCAGCAGTTCTAGACTAGCGGGAGTTCGGGGGAGGAATGAGCAGTTCTTC. Its translation is CASSSRLAGVRGRNEQFF. The J gene is TRBJ2-1, the V gene TRBV28, with 12 bases matching TRBD2. The junction had 14 bases not matched to a gene; V was cut back by 4 bases and J by 7 bases. Germline CDR1 MDHEN, CDR2 SYDVKM. CDR3 length: 18 residues.

The rearrangement uses TRBV11-1 and TRBJ2-5; no clear D gene. Germline V gene lookup returns CDR1 SGHAT and CDR2 FQDESV (reference sequence). CDR3 length equals 14 residues. V lost 5 bases to trimming and J lost 4 bases, with 14 bases between them. For the CDR3, the DNA is TGTGCCAGCAGCCTAGGGCAGTGGAGAGAGACCCAGTACTTC. Translating it yields CASSLGQWRETQYF.

In its sample, this clone was seen a few times. V is TRBV29-1 and J is TRBJ1-2, with no clear D. Trimming removed 4 bases at V and 3 bases at J, with 18 bases between. The CDR3 is made up of 15 amino acids. Germline V gene data show CDR1 as SQVTM and CDR2 as ANQGSEA. CDR3 DNA sequence: TGCAGCGTTGCTGAATGGGTTATAGTGGACTATGGCTACACCTTC. The encoded protein is CSVAEWVIVDYGYTF.

This clone has just a few counts. The chain employs TRBV6-1 and TRBJ2-6; 8 bases line up with TRBD2. Germline trimming cut 4 bases from V and 3 bases from J; bases unmatched to any gene: 14. Germline V gives CDR1 MNHNS, CDR2 SASEGT. The CDR3 has 19 residues. The CDR3 loop reads CASSATPSGSKSGANVLTF. Written as DNA, the CDR3 is TGTGCCAGCAGTGCCACCCCAAGCGGGAGCAAGAGTGGGGCCAACGTCCTGACTTTC.

This chain links TRBV28 with TRBJ2-3, with 10 bases that match TRBD1. Per germline, CDR1 MDHEN and CDR2 SYDVKM. Trimming took 4 bases from V and 4 from J; bases not matched to a gene: 5. CDR3 length equals 15 residues. CDR3 coding DNA: TGTGCCAGCAGTTGGGACAGGGGATCAGCAGATACGCAGTATTTT. Protein: CASSWDRGSADTQYF.

The chain joins TRBV5-1 to TRBJ2-1, with TRBD2 matching 15 bases. The CDR3 has 15 amino acids. The trim removed 2 bases at V and 8 bases at J, leaving 2 bases unmatched. From germline, CDR1 is SGHRS and CDR2 YFSETQ. The CDR3 sequence is CASSFGLAGGDEQFF. The CDR3 DNA sequence: TGCGCCAGCAGCTTCGGACTAGCGGGAGGGGATGAGCAGTTCTTC.

The chain couples TRBV28 to TRBJ2-1; the match to TRBD2 covers 8 bases. CDR1 is MDHEN and CDR2 is SYDVKM in the germline V gene. This CDR3 region has 17 residues. V shed 4 bases, J shed 8 bases, and the junction held 16 bases outside the gene matches. DNA of the CDR3: TGTGCCAGCAGTTCCGGGTCGAGCGGGAGTATTATTTATGAGCAGTTCTTC. It translates to CASSSGSSGSIIYEQFF.

The chain links TRBV7-2 to TRBJ1-2; TRBD1 is a possible D gene (6 bases). CDR1 SGHTA and CDR2 FQGNSA come from the germline V gene. This CDR3 comprises 16 residues. Trimming left V 1 base short and J 3 bases short, with 15 bases between. CDR3 sequence: CASSLVRQGMDYGYTF. DNA of the CDR3: TGTGCCAGCAGCTTAGTACGGCAGGGGATGGACTATGGCTACACCTTC.

This clone turned up a few times. The genes are TRBV4-2 and TRBJ1-2, with 8 bases aligning to TRBD1. The CDR3 runs 16 residues. J was trimmed by 5 bases and V by 0 bases; bases with no gene match: 8. Germline V gene sequence: CDR1 LGHNA, CDR2 YNFKEQ. As DNA, the CDR3 is TGTGCCAGCAGCCAAGATCGGACAGGGATGTTATATGGCTACACCTTC. Translation gives CASSQDRTGMLYGYTF.

This clone has just one count. The chain couples TRBV7-2 to TRBJ2-5; D gene unclear. Germline lookup yields CDR1 SGHTA and CDR2 FQGNSA. The V gene lost 5 bases and the J gene lost 7 bases, with 17 bases spanning the gap. The CDR3 spans 14 residues. CDR3: CASSPPLWSGTQYF. The CDR3 coding sequence is TGTGCCAGCAGCCCCCCTTTATGGAGTGGGACCCAGTACTTC.

V usage is TRBV28 and J usage is TRBJ2-5; D uncertain. V lost 3 bases and J lost 5, with 16 bases in between. CDR1 is MDHEN and CDR2 is SYDVKM in the germline V gene. This CDR3 comprises 15 residues. The CDR3 nucleotides read TGTGCCAGCAGTTTTGGTCGAGGCTTAGCTGAGACCCAGTACTTC. This encodes CASSFGRGLAETQYF.

V gene TRBV18 combines with J gene TRBJ1-3, with D perhaps matching TRBD1 (5 bases). The CDR3 extends over 15 amino acids. V was pared by 4 bases and J by 4 bases, with 14 bases between. Germline V gene sequence: CDR1 KGHSH, CDR2 LQKENI. The CDR3 nucleotides are TGTGCCAGCTCACGACAGAAAACCGGGGGAAACACCATATATTTT. This encodes CASSRQKTGGNTIYF.

The rearrangement joins TRBV2 to TRBJ2-7; D remains unclear. The CDR3 has 14 amino acids. Per germline, CDR1 SNHLY and CDR2 FYNNEI. V dropped 5 bases and J dropped 0 bases, with 11 bases sitting between them. This chain's CDR3 is CASSQPLYSYEQYF. The DNA for the CDR3 is TGTGCCAGCAGTCAGCCACTTTACTCCTACGAGCAGTACTTC.

The rearrangement joins TRBV4-3 to TRBJ1-2; TRBD1 is a possible D gene (6 bases). V was shortened by 0 bases and J by 4 bases, with 21 bases between the two germline ends. Germline V gene sequence: CDR1 LGHNA, CDR2 YSLEER. The CDR3 has 18 residues. The CDR3 region is CASSQDRAVGGAAYGYTF. The CDR3 DNA is TGCGCCAGCAGCCAAGATAGGGCGGTCGGGGGCGCGGCCTATGGCTACACCTTC.